The 23 T cell receptor beta chains in this list originate from one sample, sequenced in a study of Ad26.COV2.S vaccination and SARS-CoV-2 variants. Repertoires were generated with immunoSEQ multiplex PCR, while TCRdb's copy carries only in-frame clones and drops some. The repertoire holds around 350,000 clones, with about 91% as singletons. The sample consisted of peripheral blood, taken after recovery from COVID-19. The receptors come from a human donor who had recovered from COVID-19.

The chain employs TRBV13 and TRBJ1-5; D is unresolved. The CDR3 sequence is 14 residues long. Germline loops: CDR1 PRHDT, CDR2 FYEKMQ (reference sequence). The V end was cut by 0 bases, the J end by 6 bases, with 9 bases between. In DNA form, the CDR3 reads TGTGCCAGCAGCTTAGGCCTATTGGGTCAGCCCCAGCATTTT. This encodes CASSLGLLGQPQHF.

This clone was counted once. The V and J genes are TRBV7-2 and TRBJ2-4, with TRBD2 identical over 8 bases. The V gene end was trimmed by 5 bases and the J gene end by 6 bases; junction bases not matched to a gene: 9. Germline CDR1 reads SGHTA; CDR2 reads FQGNSA. The CDR3 is made up of 15 amino acids. CDR3 sequence: CASSRSRGAGNIQYF. Here the CDR3 DNA reads TGTGCCAGCAGCCGTTCGCGGGGGGCGGGAAACATTCAGTACTTC. The whole variable domain, filled in from reference TRBV7-2 and TRBJ2-4, reads GAGVSQSPSNKVTEKGKDVELRCDPISGHTALYWYRQSLGQGLEFLIYFQGNSAPDKSGLPSDRFSAERTGGSVSTLTIQRTQQEDSAVYLCASSRSRGAGNIQYFGAGTRLSVL.

The genes are TRBV6-5 and TRBJ2-3; 12 bases map to TRBD2. The germline CDR1 and CDR2 sequences are MNHEY and SVGAGI. CDR3 length equals 15 residues. The V gene end was trimmed by 6 bases and the J gene end by 4 bases; junction bases not matched to a gene: 5. CDR3 protein: CASRLAGGRADTQYF. The CDR3 DNA reads TGTGCCAGCAGGCTAGCGGGGGGGCGGGCAGATACGCAGTATTTT.

J is TRBJ2-2 and V is TRBV6-2 or TRBV6-3; D is uncertain. The germline V gene has CDR1 MNHEY and CDR2 SVGEGT. The CDR3 is 13 residues long. V was clipped by 0 bases and J by 7 bases, with 6 bases between them. This chain's CDR3 is CASSYSERGELFF. Written as DNA, the CDR3 is TGTGCCAGCAGTTACTCGGAACGCGGGGAGCTGTTTTTT.

V usage is TRBV12-3 or TRBV12-4 and J usage is TRBJ2-7, with D unclear. The CDR3 is made up of 11 amino acids. V was pared by 5 bases and J by 2 bases, with 4 bases between. The CDR3 sequence: CASSAAYEQYF. CDR3 DNA: TGTGCCAGCAGTGCCGCCTACGAGCAGTACTTC.

V usage is TRBV27 and J usage is TRBJ1-6, with D tentatively TRBD1 (5 bases). The V gene lost 3 bases and the J gene lost 8 bases, with 5 bases spanning the gap. There are 12 residues in the CDR3. In germline, CDR1 is MNHEY, CDR2 SMNVEV (reference sequence). CDR3 coding DNA: TGTGCCAGCAGTTTGGGGGATTCACCCCTCCACTTT. It specifies CASSLGDSPLHF.

The chain carries TRBV6-1 and TRBJ1-4; 8 nucleotides line up with TRBD1. Germline CDR1 reads MNHNS; CDR2 reads SASEGT. The J segment lost 7 bases and the V segment lost 1 base, leaving 5 bases of the junction unmatched. CDR3 length equals 15 residues. In DNA, the CDR3 is TGTGCCAGCAGTGAAGGCGACAGGGGTATTGAAAAACTGTTTTTT. This gives the protein CASSEGDRGIEKLFF.

The count of this clone is one. The V gene is TRBV6-1, the J gene TRBJ2-4, with D uncertain. The CDR3 contains 15 residues. Germline CDR1 MNHNS, CDR2 SASEGT. V was shortened by 1 base and J by 3 bases, with 10 bases between the two germline ends. CDR3 DNA sequence: TGTGCCAGCAGTGAAGTTAAGGGCAGCAAAAACATTCAGTACTTC. It encodes CASSEVKGSKNIQYF.

V and J are TRBV29-1 and TRBJ1-1; no firm D call. The CDR3 totals 16 residues. Deletions cut 1 base from V and 0 bases from J, with 15 bases between. Germline V gene data show CDR1 as SQVTM and CDR2 as ANQGSEA. CDR3 DNA: TGCAGCGTTGAAGTGGTAGGGAAATGGATGAACACTGAAGCTTTCTTT. Protein sequence: CSVEVVGKWMNTEAFF.

V and J are TRBV28 and TRBJ1-2, with D maybe TRBD1 (5 bases). Per germline, CDR1 MDHEN and CDR2 SYDVKM. This CDR3 region has 13 residues. V was shortened by 6 bases and J by 13 bases, with 21 bases between the two germline ends. CDR3 sequence (DNA): TGTGCCAGCAGAAGGATGATGGGGCTTTTTTTCACCTTC. Its translation: CASRRMMGLFFTF.

The chain joins TRBV6-5 to TRBJ2-3; 9 nucleotides align to TRBD1. CDR3 size: 15 residues. Per the germline V gene, CDR1 is MNHEY and CDR2 is SVGAGI. V was pared by 6 bases and J by 5 bases, with 9 bases of the junction left unmatched. This chain's CDR3 is CASRIRDRVGDTQYF. Here the CDR3 DNA reads TGTGCCAGCAGGATCCGGGACAGGGTCGGAGATACGCAGTATTTT.

The chain has TRBV10-3 and TRBJ2-1; unclear D gene. CDR1 is ENHRY and CDR2 is SYGVKD in the germline V gene. This CDR3 spans 11 amino acids. With 3 bases removed from V and 14 bases from J, the gap between germline ends came to 11 bases. The CDR3 region is CAISDSLLKFF. For the CDR3, the DNA is TGTGCCATCAGTGATTCCCTCTTAAAGTTCTTC.

The rearrangement links TRBV5-8 to TRBJ1-2; 9 bases map to TRBD1. The CDR3 length is 14 residues. V was clipped by 2 bases and J by 3 bases; unmatched bases: 2. Germline assignment: CDR1 SGHTS and CDR2 YDEGEE. The CDR3 protein is CASSFRDRDYGYTF. CDR3 DNA: TGTGCCAGCAGCTTCCGGGACAGGGACTATGGCTACACCTTC. The entire variable domain, with the rest obtained from reference TRBV5-8 and TRBJ1-2, is as follows: EAGVTQSPTHLIKTRGQQATLRCSPISGHTSVYWYQQALGLGLQFLLWYDEGEERNRGNFPPRFSGRQFPNYSSELNVNALELEDSALYLCASSFRDRDYGYTFGSGTRLTVV.

The V gene is TRBV10-3, the J gene TRBJ1-2; the D is unclear. Germline V gene sequence: CDR1 ENHRY, CDR2 SYGVKD. Trimming pared 0 bases from V and 8 bases from J, leaving 13 bases between. This CDR3 spans 14 amino acids. CDR3 loop: CAISESTEGWGYTF. CDR3 nucleotides: TGTGCCATCAGTGAGTCTACGGAAGGGTGGGGCTACACCTTC.

The CDR3 sequence: CASSEGGPFSGNTIYF. The CDR3 region has the DNA TGTGCCAGCAGTGAAGGCGGACCCTTCTCTGGAAACACCATATATTTT. The rearrangement links TRBV6-1 to TRBJ1-3; D gene ambiguous. The ends were cut back, 1 base at V and 0 bases at J, with 10 bases in the middle. The CDR3 runs 16 residues. Germline V gene lookup returns CDR1 MNHNS and CDR2 SASEGT.

The rearrangement joins TRBV7-3 to TRBJ2-2; unclear D gene. Germline values: CDR1 SGHTA, CDR2 FQGTGA. Trimming pared 1 base from V and 2 bases from J, leaving 5 bases between. The CDR3 sequence is 14 residues long. CDR3 DNA: TGTGCCAGCAGCTTAAACGGAAACACCGGGGAGCTGTTTTTT. This sequence encodes CASSLNGNTGELFF.

The table lists this clone with a few counts. V is TRBV7-2 and J is TRBJ1-3, with D tentatively TRBD1 (6 bases). V shed 5 bases and J shed 8 bases, with 22 bases lying between them. Germline V gene data show CDR1 as SGHTA and CDR2 as FQGNSA. The CDR3 extends over 16 amino acids. The CDR3 coding sequence is TGTGCCAGCAGCACTGGTGGAGGGGGTTCCCCGGACACCATATATTTT. It codes for CASSTGGGGSPDTIYF.

This clone was found once. The chain combines TRBV15 with TRBJ1-2; D gene ambiguous. Per the germline V gene, CDR1 is LNHNV and CDR2 is YYDKDF (reference sequence). Trimming pared 4 bases from V and 4 bases from J, leaving 22 bases between. The CDR3 is 17 residues long. CDR3 amino acids: CATSTQNRTRVSYGYTF. CDR3 DNA: TGTGCCACCAGCACTCAAAATCGTACTAGGGTTAGCTATGGCTACACCTTC.

In this sample, this clone turned up a few times. The gene calls are TRBV11-2 and TRBJ1-4; D remains ambiguous. Germline V lookup: CDR1 SGHAT, CDR2 FQNNGV. Trimming cost V 6 bases and J 8 bases, with 25 bases left between them. The CDR3 has 17 amino acids. The CDR3 DNA follows: TGTGCCAGCAGTCCACACAGCGAAGGGCTCGTTGACGAAAAACTGTTTTTT. Amino acid sequence: CASSPHSEGLVDEKLFF. Supplemented by reference TRBV11-2 and TRBJ1-4, the full variable domain reads EAGVAQSPRYKIIEKRQSVAFWCNPISGHATLYWYQQILGQGPKLLIQFQNNGVVDDSQLPKDRFSAERLKGVDSTLKIQPAKLEDSAVYLCASSPHSEGLVDEKLFFGSGTQLSVL.

This clone was detected once. This sequence joins TRBV5-6 and TRBJ2-6; maybe TRBD1 (6 bases). V was cut by 4 bases and J by 3 bases, with 11 bases left in between. From germline, CDR1 is SGHDT and CDR2 YYEEEE. CDR3 length: 15 residues. CDR3 DNA: TGTGCCAGCAGCCACAGGGTTTTTGGGGCCAACGTCCTGACTTTC. Its protein product is CASSHRVFGANVLTF.

The chain joins TRBV19 to TRBJ1-6; a weak D match, TRBD1 (5 bases). The V gene lost 3 bases and the J gene lost 7 bases, with 10 bases spanning the gap. Germline V gene lookup returns CDR1 LNHDA and CDR2 SQIVND (reference sequence). There are 14 residues in the CDR3. CDR3 protein: CASSIDRQNSPLHF. The CDR3 DNA is TGTGCCAGTAGTATTGATAGACAGAATTCACCCCTCCACTTT.

V and J are TRBV5-8 and TRBJ1-1; 7 bases agree with TRBD1. The CDR3 covers 15 residues. CDR1 is SGHTS and CDR2 is YDEGEE in the germline V gene. V gave up 7 bases and J gave up 1 base; unmatched junction bases: 10. The CDR3 reads CASLRGARANTEAFF. DNA of the CDR3: TGTGCCAGCCTCAGGGGGGCCAGGGCGAACACTGAAGCTTTCTTT.

DNA for the CDR3: TGCGCCAGCAGCTTGGAGGCCTCCGGGGGGAACACCATATATTTT. Its protein is CASSLEASGGNTIYF. The chain carries TRBV5-1 and TRBJ1-3, with TRBD1 as a possible D gene (5 bases). CDR3 length: 15 amino acids. Looked up from germline, CDR1 is SGHRS and CDR2 is YFSETQ. V dropped 0 bases and J dropped 7 bases, with 14 bases sitting between them. The variable domain in full, completed from reference TRBV5-1 and TRBJ1-3, reads KAGVTQTPRYLIKTRGQQVTLSCSPISGHRSVSWYQQTPGQGLQFLFEYFSETQRNKGNFPGRFSGRQFSNSRSEMNVSTLELGDSALYLCASSLEASGGNTIYFGEGSWLTVV.